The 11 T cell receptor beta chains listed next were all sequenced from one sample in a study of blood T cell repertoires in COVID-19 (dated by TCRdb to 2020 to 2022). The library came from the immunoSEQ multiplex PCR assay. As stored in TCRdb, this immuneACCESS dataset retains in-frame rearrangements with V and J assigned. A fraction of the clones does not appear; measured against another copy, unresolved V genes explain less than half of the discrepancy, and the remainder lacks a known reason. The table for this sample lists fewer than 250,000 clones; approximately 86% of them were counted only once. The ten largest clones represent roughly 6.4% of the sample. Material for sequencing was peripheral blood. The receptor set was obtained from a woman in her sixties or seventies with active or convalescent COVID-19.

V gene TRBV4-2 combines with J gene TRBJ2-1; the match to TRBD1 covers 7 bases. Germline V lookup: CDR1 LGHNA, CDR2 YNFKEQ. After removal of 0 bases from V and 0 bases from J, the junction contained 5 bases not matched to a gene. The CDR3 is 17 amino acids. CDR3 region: CASSQDTGVNSYNEQFF. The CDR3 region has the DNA TGTGCCAGCAGCCAAGACACAGGGGTAAACTCCTACAATGAGCAGTTCTTC.

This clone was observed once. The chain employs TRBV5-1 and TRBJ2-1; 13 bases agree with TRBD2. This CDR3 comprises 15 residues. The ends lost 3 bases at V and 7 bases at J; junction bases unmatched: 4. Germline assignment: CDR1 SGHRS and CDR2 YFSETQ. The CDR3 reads CASSSTSGGPNEQFF. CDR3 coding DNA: TGCGCCAGCAGCTCGACTAGCGGGGGGCCGAATGAGCAGTTCTTC.

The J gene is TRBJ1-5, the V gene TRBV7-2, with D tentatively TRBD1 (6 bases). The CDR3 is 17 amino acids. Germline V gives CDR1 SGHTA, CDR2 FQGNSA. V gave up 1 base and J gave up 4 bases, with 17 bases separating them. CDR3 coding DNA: TGTGCCAGCAGCTTAGTCCTTGGGGGGGCGGGGAATCAGCCCCAGCATTTT. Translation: CASSLVLGGAGNQPQHF.

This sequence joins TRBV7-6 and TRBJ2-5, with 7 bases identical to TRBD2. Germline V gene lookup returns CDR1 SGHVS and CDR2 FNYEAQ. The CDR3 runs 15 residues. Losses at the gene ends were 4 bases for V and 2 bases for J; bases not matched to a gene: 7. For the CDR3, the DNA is TGTGCCAGCAGCTGGGTAGCGGGCGAACAAGAGACCCAGTACTTC. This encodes CASSWVAGEQETQYF.

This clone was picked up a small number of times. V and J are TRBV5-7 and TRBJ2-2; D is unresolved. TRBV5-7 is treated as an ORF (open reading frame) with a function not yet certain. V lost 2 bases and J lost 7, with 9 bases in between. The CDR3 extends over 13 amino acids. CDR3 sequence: CASSLVENGELFF. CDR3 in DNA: TGTGCCAGCAGCTTAGTTGAGAACGGGGAGCTGTTTTTT.

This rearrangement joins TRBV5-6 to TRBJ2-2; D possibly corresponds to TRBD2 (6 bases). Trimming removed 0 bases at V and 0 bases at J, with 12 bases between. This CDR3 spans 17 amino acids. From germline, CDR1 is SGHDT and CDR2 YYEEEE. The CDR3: CASSLGLEGPNTGELFF. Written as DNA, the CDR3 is TGTGCCAGCAGCTTGGGACTGGAGGGCCCGAACACCGGGGAGCTGTTTTTT.

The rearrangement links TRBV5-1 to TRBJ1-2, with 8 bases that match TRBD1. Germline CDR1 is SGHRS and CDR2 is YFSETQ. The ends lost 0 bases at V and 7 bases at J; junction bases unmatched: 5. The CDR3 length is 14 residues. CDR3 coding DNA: TGCGCCAGCAGCTTGGACAGGGGGTTGAGTGGCTACACCTTC. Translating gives CASSLDRGLSGYTF.

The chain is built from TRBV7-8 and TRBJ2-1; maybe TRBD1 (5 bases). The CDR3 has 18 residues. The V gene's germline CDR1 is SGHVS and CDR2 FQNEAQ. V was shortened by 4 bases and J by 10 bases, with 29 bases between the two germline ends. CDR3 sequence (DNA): TGTGCCAGCAGCTCGCCAGGACAAGTCCCATTAATCAATCCCGAGCAGTTCTTC. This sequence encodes CASSSPGQVPLINPEQFF.

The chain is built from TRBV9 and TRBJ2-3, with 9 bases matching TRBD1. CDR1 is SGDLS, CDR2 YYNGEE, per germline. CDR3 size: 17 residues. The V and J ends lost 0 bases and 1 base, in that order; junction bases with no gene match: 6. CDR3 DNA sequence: TGTGCCAGCAGCGTAGGGCACACAGGGGGCCGCACAGATACGCAGTATTTT. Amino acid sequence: CASSVGHTGGRTDTQYF.

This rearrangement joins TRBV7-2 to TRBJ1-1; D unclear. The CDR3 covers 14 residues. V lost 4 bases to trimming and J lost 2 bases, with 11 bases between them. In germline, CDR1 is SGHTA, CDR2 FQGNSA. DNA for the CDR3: TGTGCCAGCAGCTCTCAGGCTATAAACACTGAAGCTTTCTTT. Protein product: CASSSQAINTEAFF. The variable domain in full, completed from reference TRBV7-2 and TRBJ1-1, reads GAGVSQSPSNKVTEKGKDVELRCDPISGHTALYWYRQSLGQGLEFLIYFQGNSAPDKSGLPSDRFSAERTGGSVSTLTIQRTQQEDSAVYLCASSSQAINTEAFFGQGTRLTVV.

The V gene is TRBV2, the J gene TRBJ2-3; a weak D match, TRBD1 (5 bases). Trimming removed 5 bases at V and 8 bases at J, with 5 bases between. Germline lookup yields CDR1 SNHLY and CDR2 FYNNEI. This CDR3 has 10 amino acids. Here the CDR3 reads CASSQGTQYF. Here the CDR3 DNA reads TGTGCCAGCAGTCAGGGTACGCAGTATTTT.